This record concerns one T cell receptor beta chain sequence. The data originate from a study of control samples from healthy donors and cancer patients. Method: immunoSEQ multiplex PCR; TCRdb's copy keeps in-frame clones and lacks some. The table records about 120,000 clones, roughly 84% of them present only once. The CDR3 runs 17 residues. Per germline, CDR1 SGHDT and CDR2 YYEEEE. V lost 4 bases, J lost 4 bases, and 20 bases lay in between. Sequenced material: blood. This receptor was obtained from a man in his forties or fifties in good health. The chain carries TRBV5-6 and TRBJ1-4, with TRBD1 as a possible D gene (5 bases). The CDR3 spells CASSGRRQGPINEKLFF. CDR3 nucleotides: TGTGCCAGCAGCGGACGCCGGCAGGGACCGATTAATGAAAAACTGTTTTTT.